This TCR beta chain is drawn from a study of blood T cell repertoires in COVID-19. V lost 0 bases to trimming and J lost 1 base, with 13 bases between them. The length of the CDR3 is 16 residues. The method was immunoSEQ multiplex PCR; TCRdb's version includes in-frame clones alone and lacks a portion of them. This table holds roughly 67,000 clones, under 95% found once. The sequenced material came from peripheral blood. The chain is built from TRBV23-1 and TRBJ2-7; D remains unclear. TRBV23-1 falls under the ORF class, with uncertain function. The TCR originated in a man in his 70s with active COVID-19. The CDR3 DNA reads TGCGCCAGCAGTCAATCGTCTTCTGATACATCCTACGAGCAGTACGTC. Protein product: CASSQSSSDTSYEQYV.